A single sample gave rise to the 19 T cell receptor beta chains below, sequenced in a study of T cells in localized non-small cell lung cancer. Assay used: immunoSEQ multiplex PCR; TCRdb lists only in-frame clones, some missing. The data show about 29,000 clones, 80% to 90% seen once. This sample comprised peripheral blood, obtained before any cancer treatment. The receptors were sampled from a woman aged 40-69 years with stage I lung adenocarcinoma.

This chain joins TRBV7-2 and TRBJ2-7; TRBD1 might be the D (7 bases). The germline gives CDR1 SGHTA, CDR2 FQGNSA. The V end was cut by 7 bases, the J end by 3 bases, with 16 bases between. The CDR3 consists of 14 residues. The CDR3 loop is CASNHAGQYYEQYF. The CDR3 DNA follows: TGTGCCAGCAACCACGCGGGACAGTACTACGAGCAGTACTTC.

The chain joins TRBV4-1 to TRBJ2-7; D call uncertain. Germline V gene lookup returns CDR1 MGHRA and CDR2 YSYEKL. Trimming stripped 0 bases from V and 2 bases from J, with 5 bases between. The CDR3 runs 13 residues. The CDR3 DNA follows: TGCGCCAGCAGCCAAGATAGCACCTACGAGCAGTACTTC. This codes for CASSQDSTYEQYF.

The CDR3 DNA sequence: TGTGCTAGTGGTTTCAATTACAATGAGCAGTTCTTC. Translated: CASGFNYNEQFF. V gene TRBV12-5 combines with J gene TRBJ2-1; D uncertain. Germline-derived CDR1 and CDR2 are LGHNT and FRNRAP. CDR3 size: 12 residues. V was cut by 3 bases and J by 4 bases, with 4 bases left in between.

Turning to this clone: The junction departs from germline at one end; a sequencing error may be responsible. The chain recombines TRBV27 with TRBJ2-2; D unresolved. Germline loops: CDR1 MNHEY, CDR2 SMNVEV (reference sequence). CDR3 length: 13 residues. The CDR3 region is CASGFLGTGELFF. The CDR3 DNA follows: TGTGCCAGCGGTTTTTTGGGCACCGGGGAGCTGTTTTTT.

The J gene is TRBJ2-3, the V gene TRBV5-4; no clear D gene. Germline values: CDR1 SGHNT, CDR2 YYREEE (reference sequence). With 4 bases removed from V and 2 bases from J, the gap between germline ends came to 14 bases. The CDR3 loop spans 15 amino acids. CDR3 sequence reads: CASSTSSRPTDTQYF. DNA of the CDR3: TGTGCCAGCAGCACCTCGTCCCGGCCCACAGATACGCAGTATTTT.

The rearrangement joins TRBV11-1 to TRBJ1-1; D unclear. The V and J ends lost 2 bases and 8 bases respectively, with 12 bases between them. The CDR3 covers 13 residues. Germline loops: CDR1 SGHAT, CDR2 FQDESV (reference sequence). Written as DNA, the CDR3 is TGTGCCAGCAGCTTATCCCAGGCCTGGGAAGCTTTCTTT. This translates into CASSLSQAWEAFF.

The V gene is TRBV7-9, the J gene TRBJ2-5; 10 bases are a match to TRBD1. This CDR3 contains 14 residues. V shed 4 bases and J 3 bases; nucleotides not matched to a gene: 2. Germline V CDR1 and CDR2: SEHNR, FQNEAQ (reference sequence). CDR3 coding DNA: TGTGCCAGCAGCTGGGGACAGGGGAAAGAGACCCAGTACTTC. Its protein is CASSWGQGKETQYF.

This chain joins TRBV18 and TRBJ2-7, with 10 bases aligning to TRBD1. V lost 6 bases and J lost 3; bases outside the gene matches: 2. Germline CDR1 is KGHSH and CDR2 is LQKENI. This CDR3 comprises 13 residues. The CDR3 reads CASSGQGGYEQYF. In DNA, the CDR3 is TGTGCCAGCTCCGGACAGGGGGGCTACGAGCAGTACTTC.

The genes are TRBV29-1 and TRBJ1-2; D gene ambiguous. CDR1 and CDR2 (germline): SQVTM, ANQGSEA. V was cut by 4 bases and J by 6 bases, with 12 bases left in between. The CDR3 sequence is 12 residues long. For the CDR3, the DNA is TGCAGCGTTGTAAGCTCAAGGGATGGCTACACCTTC. This sequence encodes CSVVSSRDGYTF.

The chain uses TRBV28 and TRBJ1-6; the D gene is possibly TRBD1 (5 bases). CDR1 is MDHEN and CDR2 is SYDVKM in the germline V gene. Between the trimmed V and J ends, which lost 10 bases and 6 bases, there was a span of 13 bases. The length of the CDR3 is 13 residues. The CDR3 coding sequence is TGTGCCACCGCAGACAGAGTTAATTCACCCCTCCACTTT. Encoded protein: CATADRVNSPLHF.

This clone is a singleton in its sample. The identical CDR3 is also encoded by other nucleotide sequences in the sample. This chain links TRBV4-1 with TRBJ2-7, with D unresolved. Germline-derived CDR1 and CDR2 are MGHRA and YSYEKL. V was shortened by 4 bases and J by 0 bases, with 13 bases between the two germline ends. This CDR3 has 15 amino acids. CDR3 protein: CASSLDSRSSYEQYF. In nucleotides, the CDR3 is TGCGCCAGCAGCCTTGACTCTAGGAGCTCCTACGAGCAGTACTTC.

The chain is built from TRBV6-6 and TRBJ2-5; D call uncertain. Germline V gene sequence: CDR1 MNHNY, CDR2 SVGAGI (reference sequence). The V end was cut by 10 bases, the J end by 1 base, with 7 bases between. This CDR3 is built from 11 residues. CDR3 sequence reads: CATRAQETQYF. The CDR3 coding sequence is TGTGCCACTAGGGCCCAAGAGACCCAGTACTTC.

J is TRBJ2-7 and V is TRBV19, with D unclear. Trimming pared 4 bases from V and 4 bases from J, leaving 11 bases between. CDR3 length equals 13 residues. Germline V CDR1 and CDR2: LNHDA, SQIVND (reference sequence). CDR3 region: CASSTTVRYEQYF. The CDR3 nucleotides are TGTGCCAGTAGTACAACCGTGAGGTACGAGCAGTACTTC.

The rearrangement joins TRBV9 to TRBJ1-5, with a tentative D call TRBD1 (6 bases). Germline CDR1 SGDLS, CDR2 YYNGEE. CDR3 length equals 14 residues. V lost 4 bases and J lost 9, with 17 bases in between. The CDR3 sequence: CASSLGTYDGPQHF. CDR3 coding DNA: TGTGCCAGCAGCCTTGGGACATATGATGGGCCCCAGCATTTT.

The rearrangement joins TRBV6-5 to TRBJ2-7; 9 bases map to TRBD2. The trim removed 6 bases at V and 1 base at J, leaving 7 bases unmatched. Germline assignment: CDR1 MNHEY and CDR2 SVGAGI. CDR3 length: 15 residues. CDR3 DNA sequence: TGTGCCAGCAGATCCGCGGGAGGGGGGTCCTACGAGCAGTACTTC. Translated: CASRSAGGGSYEQYF.

The rearrangement links TRBV6-4 to TRBJ2-6, with TRBD2 matching over 8 bases. This CDR3 contains 17 residues. V lost 6 bases to trimming and J lost 2 bases; unmatched junction nucleotides: 9. Germline V gene lookup returns CDR1 MRHNA and CDR2 SNTAGT. CDR3 DNA sequence: TGTGCCAGCAGCGCTTTCGGCGGGGGGACTGGGGCCAACGTCCTGACTTTC. Translated, it gives CASSAFGGGTGANVLTF.

The chain has TRBV5-1 and TRBJ1-4; no clear D gene. Between the trimmed V and J ends, which lost 5 bases and 7 bases, there was a span of 9 bases. This CDR3 comprises 12 residues. CDR1 is SGHRS, CDR2 YFSETQ, per germline. The CDR3 sequence is CASRGAPEKLFF. The CDR3 DNA reads TGCGCCAGCAGGGGCGCGCCTGAAAAACTGTTTTTT.

The chain links TRBV10-2 to TRBJ2-1; 7 positions agree with TRBD1. The CDR3 loop spans 14 amino acids. The germline V gene encodes CDR1 WSHSY and CDR2 SAAADI. With 5 bases clipped from V and 3 bases from J, the junction kept 4 bases outside the gene matches. CDR3 region: CASSQGVIYNEQFF. The CDR3 DNA is TGCGCCAGCAGTCAGGGGGTTATCTACAATGAGCAGTTCTTC.

CDR3 bases: TGTGCCAGCAGTGATGAGGGACTCACAGATACGCAGTATTTT. Its protein product is CASSDEGLTDTQYF. V gene TRBV25-1 combines with J gene TRBJ2-3; TRBD2 might be the D (6 bases). Germline V gene lookup returns CDR1 MGHDK and CDR2 SYGVNS. The V and J ends lost 3 bases and 2 bases respectively, with 9 bases between them. The CDR3 is made up of 14 amino acids. The whole variable domain, filled in from reference TRBV25-1 and TRBJ2-3, reads EADIYQTPRYLVIGTGKKITLECSQTMGHDKMYWYQQDPGMELHLIHYSYGVNSTEKGDLSSESTVSRIRTEHFPLTLESARPSHTSQYLCASSDEGLTDTQYFGPGTRLTVL.